What follows are 5 T cell receptor beta chains derived from one specimen sequenced in a study of immune evolution from preneoplasia to lung adenocarcinoma. Here immunoSEQ multiplex PCR was the method, and the copy in TCRdb shows in-frame clones only, minus some. This table holds some 4,300 clones, around four fifths found once. Sequenced input: FFPE minimally invasive lung adenocarcinoma tissue. The receptors were sampled from a person aged 50-75 years with lung adenocarcinoma.

This chain uses TRBV25-1 with TRBJ1-1; D is uncertain. Germline CDR1 and CDR2: MGHDK and SYGVNS. V dropped 2 bases and J dropped 0 bases, with 13 bases sitting between them. The CDR3 extends over 16 amino acids. CDR3 residues: CASSEATVLLNTEAFF. The CDR3 DNA sequence: TGTGCCAGCAGTGAAGCCACAGTTCTCTTGAACACTGAAGCTTTCTTT.

The chain is built from TRBV6-6 and TRBJ2-2; maybe TRBD1 (6 bases). The V end was cut by 6 bases, the J end by 0 bases, with 11 bases between. The germline V gene encodes CDR1 MNHNY and CDR2 SVGAGI (reference sequence). This CDR3 region has 15 residues. The CDR3 nucleotides read TGTGCCAGCAGCCCAACAGGGCCGAACACCGGGGAGCTGTTTTTT. It encodes CASSPTGPNTGELFF.

The table lists this clone with a few counts. This chain connects TRBV28 to TRBJ2-7; 8 bases align to TRBD1. The V gene end was trimmed by 7 bases and the J gene end by 0 bases; junction bases not matched to a gene: 11. Germline CDR1 and CDR2: MDHEN and SYDVKM. This CDR3 has 16 amino acids. For the CDR3, the DNA is TGTGCCAGCACTCCCACAGGGGGAGTAAGCTCCTACGAGCAGTACTTC. It specifies CASTPTGGVSSYEQYF.

The chain carries TRBV20-1 and TRBJ2-7; possible D gene TRBD2, 6 bases. This CDR3 has 11 residues. Germline loops: CDR1 DFQATT, CDR2 SNEGSKA (reference sequence). V dropped 3 bases and J dropped 5 bases, with 8 bases sitting between them. CDR3 in amino acids: CSARRGNEQYF. The CDR3 DNA reads as TGCAGTGCTAGGCGGGGTAACGAGCAGTACTTC.

This clone turned up a few times. The gene calls are TRBV12-5 and TRBJ2-1; D may match TRBD1 or TRBD2 (5 bases each). Trimming took 2 bases from V and 0 from J, leaving 11 bases between them. This CDR3 is built from 16 residues. Looked up from germline, CDR1 is LGHNT and CDR2 is FRNRAP. DNA of the CDR3: TGTGCTAGTGGTTTGCGCGCAGGGAGCTCCTACAATGAGCAGTTCTTC. Amino acid sequence: CASGLRAGSSYNEQFF.